This T cell receptor (beta chain) appears in the sequencing data of a study of siplizumab effects on memory and regulatory T cells. Concerning this clone: Its antigen is undetermined.

Between the trimmed V and J ends, which lost 5 bases and 8 bases, there was a span of 9 bases. The CDR3 length is 11 residues. Germline CDR1 reads LNHDA; CDR2 reads SQIVND (reference sequence). Study-level findings and limits: Siplizumab significantly lowered the alloreactive sequences that could be traced to unstimulated CD4+ memory cells. Naive T cells looked more diverse than memory cells, and they looked like major contributors to the alloresponse. Naive versus memory phenotype went unassigned for roughly 80-96% of proliferating CD4+ or CD8+ clones.

Sequencing was performed with immunoSEQ multiplex PCR; in TCRdb, only in-frame clones are kept and a portion is missing. The sample has roughly 100,000 clones, 90% to 95% seen once. Sequencing was carried out using CD4+ T cells sorted from blood. This rearrangement joins TRBV19 to TRBJ1-2; D uncertain. This sequence originates from a human donor in good health. CDR3 nucleotide sequence: TGTGCCAGTAGTCCCGGTAGCGGCTACACCTTC. Translation gives CASSPGSGYTF.